Listed here are 14 T cell receptor beta chains from one sample, sequenced in a study of T cells in Graves' hyperthyroidism and ophthalmopathy. Amplification of TCR beta CDR3 regions was performed using RNA transcripts as template. TCR CDR3 regions were first amplified by RT-PCR with HTBI primers. One entry per CDR3 protein results from TCRdb running MiXCR on the multiplex PCR reads. The sample holds 610,000 or so distinct CDR3 sequences, just over 45% seen once. The source material was peripheral blood or thyroid tissue (not recorded which). The receptor set was obtained from a woman aged 18-35 years with Graves' hyperthyroidism.

This sequence joins TRBV2 and TRBJ2-7; weak D call: TRBD1 (7 bases). CDR3 size: 14 residues. The germline V gene has CDR1 SNHLY and CDR2 FYNNEI. Trimming pared 7 bases from V and 2 bases from J, leaving 15 bases between. DNA for the CDR3: TGTGCCAGCACTCACGACAGGGAGGCCTACGAGCAGTACTTC. Translating gives CASTHDREAYEQYF.

The rearrangement joins TRBV29-1 to TRBJ2-7, with 12 bases that match TRBD2. Germline V CDR1 and CDR2: SQVTM, ANQGSEA. The CDR3 sequence is 13 residues long. J was trimmed by 7 bases and V by 7 bases; bases with no gene match: 8. In DNA form, the CDR3 reads TGCAGCGCCGGGACTAGCGGGTCGTGGGAGCAGTACTTC. Protein: CSAGTSGSWEQYF.

In its sample, this clonotype was seen many times. J is TRBJ1-1 and V is TRBV7-9; unclear D gene. Per germline, CDR1 SEHNR and CDR2 FQNEAQ (reference sequence). There are 13 residues in the CDR3. V gave up 2 bases and J gave up 1 base, with 5 bases separating them. The CDR3 bases are TGTGCCAGCAGCTTAACGTCGAACACTGAAGCTTTCTTT. Its protein product is CASSLTSNTEAFF.

Comments on this clonotype: The junction shows a germline mismatch at one end, possibly a read error. The chain couples TRBV7-9 to TRBJ2-2, with 7 positions matching TRBD1. This CDR3 has 17 amino acids. Looked up from germline, CDR1 is SEHNR and CDR2 is FQNEAQ (reference sequence). The CDR3 is CASSNQPGQVNTGELFF. The CDR3, as DNA: TGTGCTAGCAGCAACCAACCCGGACAGGTTAACACCGGGGAGCTGTTTTTT. Drawing the rest from reference TRBV7-9 and TRBJ2-2, the complete variable domain is DTGVSQNPRHKITKRGQNVTFRCDPISEHNRLYWYRQTLGQGPEFLTYFQNEAQLEKSRLLSDRFSAERPKGSFSTLEIQRTEQGDSAMYLCASSNQPGQVNTGELFFGEGSRLTVL.

Turning to this clonotype: At one boundary the junction diverges from the germline segment, which might be a read error. This chain joins TRBV24-1 and TRBJ2-3; perhaps TRBD1 as D (6 bases). Germline lookup yields CDR1 KGHDR and CDR2 SFDVKD. The CDR3 length is 16 residues. CDR3 amino acids: CATSVSGASLTGTQYF. The CDR3 bases are TGTGCCACCAGTGTTTCAGGGGCGTCACTAACAGGTACGCAGTATTTT.

The rearrangement links TRBV29-1 to TRBJ1-2; the D gene is possibly TRBD1 (6 bases). Looked up from germline, CDR1 is SQVTM and CDR2 is ANQGSEA. Trimming left V 5 bases short and J 5 bases short, with 18 bases between. CDR3 length: 14 amino acids. CDR3 DNA: TGCAGCGTTCACGAGCGGGGGCGCAAGTATGGCTACACCTTC. Its protein is CSVHERGRKYGYTF.

This clonotype was picked up many times. The chain is built from TRBV11-3 and TRBJ1-1, with a tentative D call TRBD1 (5 bases). Trimming left V 3 bases short and J 2 bases short, with 10 bases between. Per the germline V gene, CDR1 is SGHNT and CDR2 is YENEEA. The CDR3 totals 14 residues. The CDR3 spells CASSFPTANTEAFF. The CDR3 bases are TGTGCCAGCAGCTTCCCGACAGCCAACACTGAAGCTTTCTTT.

The rearrangement links TRBV20-1 to TRBJ1-5; the match to TRBD1 covers 9 bases. The CDR3 has 14 residues. Germline CDR1 is DFQATT and CDR2 is SNEGSKA (reference sequence). Trimming at V came to 2 bases and at J to 4 bases, leaving 3 bases not matched to a gene. CDR3 amino acids: CSARTTGGNQPQHF. As DNA, the CDR3 is TGCAGTGCTAGAACGACAGGGGGAAATCAGCCCCAGCATTTT.

Remarks on this clonotype: This may be a read error: a much more frequent sequence differs by one nucleotide. The chain uses TRBV9 and TRBJ1-1, with D perhaps TRBD1 (5 bases). V was clipped by 0 bases and J by 5 bases, with 11 bases between them. CDR1 and CDR2 (germline): SGDLS, YYNGEE. This CDR3 comprises 14 residues. CDR3 sequence: CASSVVGGETEAFF. In nucleotides, the CDR3 is TGTGCCAGCAGCGTAGTGGGGGGGGAAACTGAAGCTTTCTTT.

J is TRBJ1-1 and V is TRBV4-1; no firm D call. V was shortened by 4 bases and J by 0 bases, with 21 bases between the two germline ends. This CDR3 is 18 amino acids long. Germline CDR1 reads MGHRA; CDR2 reads YSYEKL. The CDR3: CASSRNNFGNLMNTEAFF. The CDR3 DNA reads as TGCGCCAGCAGCCGGAATAATTTCGGGAACCTCATGAACACTGAAGCTTTCTTT.

This chain connects TRBV29-1 to TRBJ2-3, with a tentative D call TRBD1 (6 bases). Per the germline V gene, CDR1 is SQVTM and CDR2 is ANQGSEA. This CDR3 is 14 amino acids long. Trimming removed 4 bases at V and 2 bases at J, with 13 bases between. The CDR3 region has the DNA TGCAGCGTTGCCAAACAGGGACCCACAGATACGCAGTATTTT. Residues: CSVAKQGPTDTQYF.

This clonotype was seen at least ten times. The chain is built from TRBV14 and TRBJ2-2; 7 bases are shared with TRBD1. This CDR3 has 16 amino acids. CDR1 is SGHDN and CDR2 is FVKESK in the germline V gene. Losses at the gene ends were 4 bases for V and 1 base for J; bases not matched to a gene: 6. CDR3 DNA: TGTGCCAGCAGCCCCCGGACAGGATTGAACACCGGGGAGCTGTTTTTT. Protein: CASSPRTGLNTGELFF.

As to this clonotype: Likely a read error: the CDR3 ends without its conserved phenylalanine or tryptophan. No DNA is shown, since the ends of the CDR3 on it are uncertain; the CDR3 is the one TCRdb lists. The V and J genes are TRBV20-1 and TRBJ2-6; the table gives TRBD1 as D, unverified against the DNA. Germline values: CDR1 DFQATT, CDR2 SNEGSKA (reference sequence). The CDR3 has 8 residues if both end residues are counted. This chain's CDR3 is CSAGDPDR.

CDR3 protein: CATVTGDNYGYTF. DNA for the CDR3: TGTGCCACGGTAACAGGGGATAACTATGGCTACACCTTC. V is TRBV15 and J is TRBJ1-2; TRBD1 matches at 7 bases. The V gene's germline CDR1 is LNHNV and CDR2 YYDKDF (reference sequence). This CDR3 contains 13 residues. V was pared by 9 bases and J by 1 base, with 5 bases of the junction left unmatched. Looking up the rest from reference TRBV15 and TRBJ1-2 gives the full variable domain: DAMVIQNPRYQVTQFGKPVTLSCSQTLNHNVMYWYQQKSSQAPKLLFHYYDKDFNNEADTPDNFQSRRPNTSFCFLDIRSPGLGDTAMYLCATVTGDNYGYTFGSGTRLTVV.